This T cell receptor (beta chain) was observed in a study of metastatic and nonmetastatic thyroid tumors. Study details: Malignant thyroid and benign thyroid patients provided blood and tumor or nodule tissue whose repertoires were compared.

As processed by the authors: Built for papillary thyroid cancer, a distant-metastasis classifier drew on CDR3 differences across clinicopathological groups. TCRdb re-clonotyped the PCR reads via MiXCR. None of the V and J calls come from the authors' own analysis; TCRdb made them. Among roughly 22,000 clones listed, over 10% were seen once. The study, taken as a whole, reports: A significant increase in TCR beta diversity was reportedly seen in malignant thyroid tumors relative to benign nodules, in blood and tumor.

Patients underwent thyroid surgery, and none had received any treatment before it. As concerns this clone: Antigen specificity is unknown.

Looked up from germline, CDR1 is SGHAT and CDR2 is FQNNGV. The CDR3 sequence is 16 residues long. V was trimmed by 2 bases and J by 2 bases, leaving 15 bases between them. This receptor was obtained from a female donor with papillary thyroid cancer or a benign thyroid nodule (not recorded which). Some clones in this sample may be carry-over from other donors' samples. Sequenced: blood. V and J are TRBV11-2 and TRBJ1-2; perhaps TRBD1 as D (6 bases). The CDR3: CASSLWAGGANYGYTF. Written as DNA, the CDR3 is TGTGCCAGCAGCTTATGGGCCGGGGGCGCGAACTATGGCTACACCTTC.